A single TCR beta chain is shown here with its context. The data were produced by immunoSEQ multiplex PCR, yet TCRdb's version contains in-frame clones alone and is incomplete. Among 70,000 to 80,000 clones listed, approximately 89% were seen once. This sample is part of a study of OX40 agonist ivuxolimab in advanced cancers. The TCR was taken from an adult with an advanced solid tumor such as melanoma, head and neck, liver or kidney cancer. The sequenced sample was CD4+ or CD8+ T cells sorted from blood, obtained in a trial of the OX40 agonist ivuxolimab.

CDR3 loop: CASSEERDYEQYF. CDR3 coding DNA: TGTGCCAGCAGTGAAGAGAGGGACTACGAGCAGTACTTC. The rearrangement uses TRBV2 and TRBJ2-7; D is possibly TRBD2 (5 bases). Trimming took off 1 base at V and 3 bases at J, with 7 bases between the two ends. CDR1 is SNHLY and CDR2 is FYNNEI in the germline V gene. The CDR3 has 13 amino acids. Drawing the rest from reference TRBV2 and TRBJ2-7, the complete variable domain is EPEVTQTPSHQVTQMGQEVILRCVPISNHLYFYWYRQILGQKVEFLVSFYNNEISEKSEIFDDQFSVERPDGSNFTLKIRSTKLEDSAMYFCASSEERDYEQYFGPGTRLTVT.